The rows below give T cell receptor beta chains drawn from one sample of a study of T cell responses to AZD1222 COVID-19 vaccine. Sequencing used immunoSEQ multiplex PCR; TCRdb keeps in-frame clones, though not all of them. Among approximately 150,000 clones, approximately 95% were seen once, and the ten largest hold 0.75% to 1%. This specimen was peripheral blood, taken on day 0 of MenACWY control vaccination. These receptors were taken from an adult in good health. Each CDR3 is given with its conserved first and last residue. The D gene is left open where the match is weak. Rows may omit the clone size; those that give it use once, few, many or a size class.

CDR3 length: 14
V gene: TRBV6-5
J gene: TRBJ1-5
clone size: NA
D gene: TRBD1
CDR3 DNA: TGTGCCAGCAGTTACGGCCAGGGGGGTCAGCCCCAGCATTTT
CDR3 protein: CASSYGQGGQPQHF

CDR3 length: 15
V gene: TRBV27
J gene: TRBJ1-5
clone size: few
D gene: NA
CDR3 DNA: TGTGCCACCTCCCGGAGGGGGGCCGGCAATCAGCCCCAGCATTTT
CDR3 protein: CATSRRGAGNQPQHF

CDR3 length: 13
V gene: TRBV19
J gene: TRBJ1-1
clone size: NA
D gene: NA
CDR3 DNA: TGTGCCAGTAGTACCCATCTTAGCACTGAAGCTTTCTTT
CDR3 protein: CASSTHLSTEAFF

CDR3 length: 15
V gene: TRBV7-2
J gene: TRBJ2-1
clone size: once
D gene: TRBD2
CDR3 DNA: TGTGCCAGCAGCAAATTTCTAGCGGCTATTAATGAGCAGTTCTTC
CDR3 protein: CASSKFLAAINEQFF

CDR3 length: 13
V gene: TRBV28
J gene: TRBJ1-4
clone size: NA
D gene: NA
CDR3 DNA: TGTGCCAGCGAAAGGGGAGGTAATGAAAAACTGTTTTTT
CDR3 protein: CASERGGNEKLFF

CDR3 length: 16
V gene: TRBV3-1/TRBV3-2
J gene: TRBJ1-1
clone size: NA
D gene: NA
CDR3 DNA: TGTGCCAGCAGCCAAGATGTGAGACAAGTGTACACTGAAGCTTTCTTT
CDR3 protein: CASSQDVRQVYTEAFF

CDR3 length: 15
V gene: TRBV7-9
J gene: TRBJ2-7
clone size: NA
D gene: TRBD2
CDR3 DNA: TGTGCCAGCAGCTTAGGGCTAGCGGGACAATACGAGCAGTACTTC
CDR3 protein: CASSLGLAGQYEQYF

CDR3 length: 19
V gene: TRBV7-9
J gene: TRBJ1-1
clone size: NA
D gene: NA
CDR3 DNA: TGTGCCAGCAGCTTAGTCCCTGATCGTACGGGGAGTATGTACACTGAAGCTTTCTTT
CDR3 protein: CASSLVPDRTGSMYTEAFF

CDR3 length: 13
V gene: TRBV19
J gene: TRBJ1-2
clone size: NA
D gene: TRBD1
CDR3 DNA: TGTGCCAGTAGCGGACAGGGGACAGGCGGCTACACCTTC
CDR3 protein: CASSGQGTGGYTF

CDR3 length: 13
V gene: TRBV12-3/TRBV12-4
J gene: TRBJ1-1
clone size: once
D gene: NA
CDR3 DNA: TGTGCCACTTCGCCCGGAATTATTACTGAAGCTTTCTTT
CDR3 protein: CATSPGIITEAFF

CDR3 length: 13
V gene: TRBV12-3/TRBV12-4
J gene: TRBJ1-5
clone size: once
D gene: NA
CDR3 DNA: TGTGCCAGCAGTTCTGACAGAGATCAGCCCCAGCATTTT
CDR3 protein: CASSSDRDQPQHF

CDR3 length: 18
V gene: TRBV28
J gene: TRBJ2-1
clone size: NA
D gene: TRBD2
CDR3 DNA: TGTGCCAGCAGTAATACCGGGACTAGCGGGAGCCTCCAGTCACGGCAGTTCTTC
CDR3 protein: CASSNTGTSGSLQSRQFF

CDR3 length: 16
V gene: TRBV4-3
J gene: TRBJ2-3
clone size: NA
D gene: TRBD2
CDR3 DNA: TGCGCCAGCAGCGGGATAGCGGGGGGGCCGGCAGATACGCAGTATTTT
CDR3 protein: CASSGIAGGPADTQYF

CDR3 length: 13
V gene: TRBV2
J gene: TRBJ1-5
clone size: once
D gene: TRBD1
CDR3 DNA: TGTGCCAGCAGGCCGGGACAGGGACTGCCCCAGCATTTT
CDR3 protein: CASRPGQGLPQHF

CDR3 length: 15
V gene: TRBV4-2
J gene: TRBJ2-1
clone size: NA
D gene: NA
CDR3 DNA: TGTGCCAGCAGCCAAGGAGTTGGCGTAAACAATGAGCAGTTCTTC
CDR3 protein: CASSQGVGVNNEQFF

CDR3 length: 14
V gene: TRBV6-2/TRBV6-3
J gene: TRBJ2-7
clone size: NA
D gene: TRBD1
CDR3 DNA: TGTGCCAGCAGTTACTCGGCAGGGGGCTACGAGCAGTACTTC
CDR3 protein: CASSYSAGGYEQYF

CDR3 length: 15
V gene: TRBV6-2/TRBV6-3
J gene: TRBJ2-7
clone size: NA
D gene: TRBD1
CDR3 DNA: TGTGCCAGCAGTTATGACAGGGTGTTCTCCTACGAGCAGTACTTC
CDR3 protein: CASSYDRVFSYEQYF

CDR3 length: 16
V gene: TRBV5-1
J gene: TRBJ1-2
clone size: NA
D gene: NA
CDR3 DNA: TGCGCCAGCAGCGGGGGCCTTAGGGCGGCTAACTATGGCTACACCTTC
CDR3 protein: CASSGGLRAANYGYTF

CDR3 length: 13
V gene: TRBV28
J gene: TRBJ1-2
clone size: NA
D gene: NA
CDR3 DNA: TGTGCCAGCAGCGAATCCCCCAGTTATGGCTACACCTTC
CDR3 protein: CASSESPSYGYTF

CDR3 length: 15
V gene: TRBV7-7
J gene: TRBJ2-5
clone size: few
D gene: TRBD1
CDR3 DNA: TGTGCCAGCAGCCGGGGACAGGGAAGGAGGGAGACCCAGTACTTC
CDR3 protein: CASSRGQGRRETQYF

CDR3 length: 16
V gene: TRBV5-1
J gene: TRBJ1-2
clone size: NA
D gene: TRBD1
CDR3 DNA: TGCGCCAGCAGCGAGTTGACAGGGACGGCTAACTATGGCTACACCTTC
CDR3 protein: CASSELTGTANYGYTF

CDR3 length: 13
V gene: TRBV24-1
J gene: TRBJ2-1
clone size: NA
D gene: NA
CDR3 DNA: TGTGCCACCAGTGACAGGGGGGGCAATGAGCAGTTCTTC
CDR3 protein: CATSDRGGNEQFF

CDR3 length: 14
V gene: TRBV5-1
J gene: TRBJ1-6
clone size: NA
D gene: TRBD1
CDR3 DNA: TGCGCCAGCAGCCTCGACAGGGGGGACTCACCCCTCCACTTT
CDR3 protein: CASSLDRGDSPLHF

CDR3 length: 14
V gene: TRBV11-2
J gene: TRBJ2-5
clone size: NA
D gene: NA
CDR3 DNA: TGTGCCAGCAGCTTGGGGGGCGGGCAGAAGACCCAGTACTTC
CDR3 protein: CASSLGGGQKTQYF

CDR3 length: 16
V gene: TRBV5-8
J gene: TRBJ2-1
clone size: NA
D gene: TRBD2
CDR3 DNA: TGTGCCAGCAGCTTGAGGGGAGGGGAGGGGTACAATGAGCAGTTCTTC
CDR3 protein: CASSLRGGEGYNEQFF

CDR3 length: 16
V gene: TRBV6-6
J gene: TRBJ1-1
clone size: NA
D gene: NA
CDR3 DNA: TGTGCCAGCAGTTACGTAGGGGCCTCCGAATTAGCTGAAGCTTTCTTT
CDR3 protein: CASSYVGASELAEAFF

CDR3 length: 16
V gene: TRBV2
J gene: TRBJ1-1
clone size: NA
D gene: NA
CDR3 DNA: TGTGCCAGCAGCGCACTCGCGGGAGGCATGAACACTGAAGCTTTCTTT
CDR3 protein: CASSALAGGMNTEAFF

CDR3 length: 15
V gene: TRBV6-5
J gene: TRBJ1-5
clone size: NA
D gene: NA
CDR3 DNA: TGTGCCAGCAGTCCCCTAATCGCGGGCAATCAGCCCCAGCATTTT
CDR3 protein: CASSPLIAGNQPQHF

CDR3 length: 17
V gene: TRBV4-1
J gene: TRBJ1-3
clone size: NA
D gene: NA
CDR3 DNA: TGCGCCAGCAGCCAGGGACTCAGACAGATCTCTGGAAACACCATATATTTT
CDR3 protein: CASSQGLRQISGNTIYF

CDR3 length: 15
V gene: TRBV12-2
J gene: TRBJ1-1
clone size: few
D gene: NA
CDR3 DNA: TGTGCAAGTCGCTTAATGCCCGAAAAGAACACTGAAGCTTTCTTT
CDR3 protein: CASRLMPEKNTEAFF

CDR3 length: 15
V gene: TRBV5-1
J gene: TRBJ2-3
clone size: NA
D gene: NA
CDR3 DNA: TGCGCCAGCAGCGTCTACGACAGGTTTACAGATACGCAGTATTTT
CDR3 protein: CASSVYDRFTDTQYF

CDR3 length: 16
V gene: TRBV10-2
J gene: TRBJ2-5
clone size: NA
D gene: NA
CDR3 DNA: TGCGCCAGCAGTGAGCCCTCTTTCTACAAGACGGAGACCCAGTACTTC
CDR3 protein: CASSEPSFYKTETQYF

CDR3 length: 14
V gene: TRBV5-1
J gene: TRBJ1-1
clone size: NA
D gene: NA
CDR3 DNA: TGCGCCAGCAGCTTTACAGGGCCGGACACTGAAGCTTTCTTT
CDR3 protein: CASSFTGPDTEAFF

CDR3 length: 15
V gene: TRBV4-3
J gene: TRBJ1-5
clone size: once
D gene: NA
CDR3 DNA: TGCGCCAGCAGCCAGGTAATTGGGCAGGGCCAGCCCCAGCATTTT
CDR3 protein: CASSQVIGQGQPQHF

CDR3 length: 13
V gene: TRBV5-1
J gene: TRBJ2-1
clone size: NA
D gene: TRBD2
CDR3 DNA: TGCGCCAGCCAGCGGGGGGGCCAGAATGAGCAGTTCTTC
CDR3 protein: CASQRGGQNEQFF

CDR3 length: 14
V gene: TRBV28
J gene: TRBJ1-6
clone size: NA
D gene: NA
CDR3 DNA: TGTGCCAGCAGTTTCCGAGGGGCGAATTCACCCCTCCACTTT
CDR3 protein: CASSFRGANSPLHF

CDR3 length: 12
V gene: TRBV12-3/TRBV12-4
J gene: TRBJ2-1
clone size: NA
D gene: NA
CDR3 DNA: TGTGCCAGCAGTTTAAAGCAGGGTGAGCAGTTCTTC
CDR3 protein: CASSLKQGEQFF

CDR3 length: 14
V gene: TRBV6-1
J gene: TRBJ1-2
clone size: NA
D gene: NA
CDR3 DNA: TGTGCCAGCAGTGAAGGGACAGAGTTCTATGGCTACACCTTC
CDR3 protein: CASSEGTEFYGYTF

CDR3 length: 13
V gene: TRBV12-3/TRBV12-4
J gene: TRBJ2-1
clone size: NA
D gene: TRBD1
CDR3 DNA: TGTGCCAGCAGGCAGGGACAGGGTGTAAAGAAGTTCTTC
CDR3 protein: CASRQGQGVKKFF

CDR3 length: 15
V gene: TRBV19
J gene: TRBJ1-1
clone size: NA
D gene: TRBD1
CDR3 DNA: TGTGCCAGTACCACGGGACAGTTCATGAACACTGAAGCTTTCTTT
CDR3 protein: CASTTGQFMNTEAFF

CDR3 length: 15
V gene: TRBV6-2/TRBV6-3
J gene: TRBJ1-1
clone size: NA
D gene: NA
CDR3 DNA: TGTGCCAGCAGTTCGGGATATCTCCTGAACACTGAAGCTTTCTTT
CDR3 protein: CASSSGYLLNTEAFF

CDR3 length: 15
V gene: TRBV7-2
J gene: TRBJ1-2
clone size: few
D gene: TRBD1
CDR3 DNA: TGTGCCAGCAGCCCCCCTGGGACAGCACATAATGGCTACACCTTC
CDR3 protein: CASSPPGTAHNGYTF

CDR3 length: 17
V gene: TRBV25-1
J gene: TRBJ1-3
clone size: NA
D gene: NA
CDR3 DNA: TGTGCCAGCAGTGAATTGGCGGGGTTAACCTCTGGAAACACCATATATTTT
CDR3 protein: CASSELAGLTSGNTIYF

CDR3 length: 15
V gene: TRBV6-2/TRBV6-3
J gene: TRBJ2-5
clone size: NA
D gene: TRBD2
CDR3 DNA: TGTGCCAGCAGTTACCCACTAGCGTCCCAAGAGACCCAGTACTTC
CDR3 protein: CASSYPLASQETQYF

CDR3 length: 16
V gene: TRBV4-3
J gene: TRBJ1-1
clone size: NA
D gene: TRBD1
CDR3 DNA: TGCGCCAGCAGCCAAGATAGGGACAGACATTTAACTGAAGCTTTCTTT
CDR3 protein: CASSQDRDRHLTEAFF

CDR3 length: 17
V gene: TRBV10-3
J gene: TRBJ1-6
clone size: few
D gene: TRBD1
CDR3 DNA: TGTGCCATCAGTGTCACAGGGGGCCCCGATAATAATTCACCCCTCCACTTT
CDR3 protein: CAISVTGGPDNNSPLHF